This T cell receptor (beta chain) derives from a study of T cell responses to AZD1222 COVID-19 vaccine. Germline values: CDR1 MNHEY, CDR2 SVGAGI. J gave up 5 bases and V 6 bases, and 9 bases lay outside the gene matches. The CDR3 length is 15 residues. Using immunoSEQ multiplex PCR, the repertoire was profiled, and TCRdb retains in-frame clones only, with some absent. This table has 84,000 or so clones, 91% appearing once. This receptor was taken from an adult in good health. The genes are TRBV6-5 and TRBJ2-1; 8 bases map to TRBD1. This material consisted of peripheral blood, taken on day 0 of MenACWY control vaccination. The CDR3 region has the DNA TGTGCCAGCAGCCGCACGGGACAGGCAAACAATGAGCAGTTCTTC. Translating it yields CASSRTGQANNEQFF.